This T cell receptor beta chain was sequenced during a study of T cell clones after liver transplantation. Study context: Patients counted as tolerant after at least one year off all immunosuppression, enzymes not exceeding twice normal.

Generated by immunoSEQ multiplex PCR, the TCRdb table keeps only in-frame clones and is missing some. The sample holds some 11,000 clones, roughly 74% seen once. Specimen: CD8+ T cells from blood, collected at the 22-month timepoint. This clonotype was sampled from a human patient who received a liver transplant. T cells may partly derive from the graft donor.

DNA for the CDR3: TGTGCCAGCAGCCAAGGCGGGGGGAGGTATGAGCAGTTCTTC. This encodes CASSQGGGRYEQFF. The chain recombines TRBV4-2 with TRBJ2-1, with 8 bases identical to TRBD2. J was trimmed by 8 bases and V by 1 base; bases with no gene match: 4. Germline assignment: CDR1 LGHNA and CDR2 YNFKEQ. This CDR3 is 14 amino acids long.